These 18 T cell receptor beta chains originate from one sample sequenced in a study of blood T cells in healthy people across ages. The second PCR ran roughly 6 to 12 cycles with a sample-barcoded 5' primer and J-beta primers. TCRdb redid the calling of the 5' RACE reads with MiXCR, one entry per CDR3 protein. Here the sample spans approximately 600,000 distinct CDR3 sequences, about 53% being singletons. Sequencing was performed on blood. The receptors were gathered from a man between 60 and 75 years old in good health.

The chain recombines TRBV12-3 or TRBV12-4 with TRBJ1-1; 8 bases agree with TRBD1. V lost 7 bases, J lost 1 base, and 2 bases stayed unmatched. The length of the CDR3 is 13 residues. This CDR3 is CASKDRGNTEAFF. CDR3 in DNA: TGTGCCAGCAAAGACAGGGGGAACACTGAAGCTTTCTTT.

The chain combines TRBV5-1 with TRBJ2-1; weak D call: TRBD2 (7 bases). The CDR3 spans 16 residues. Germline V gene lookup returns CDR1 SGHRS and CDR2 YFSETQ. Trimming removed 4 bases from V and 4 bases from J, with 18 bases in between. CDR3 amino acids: CASSTTGGRVYNEQFF. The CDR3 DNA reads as TGCGCCAGCAGCACCACGGGGGGCCGGGTGTACAATGAGCAGTTCTTC. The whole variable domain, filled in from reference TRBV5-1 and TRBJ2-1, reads KAGVTQTPRYLIKTRGQQVTLSCSPISGHRSVSWYQQTPGQGLQFLFEYFSETQRNKGNFPGRFSGRQFSNSRSEMNVSTLELGDSALYLCASSTTGGRVYNEQFFGPGTRLTVL.

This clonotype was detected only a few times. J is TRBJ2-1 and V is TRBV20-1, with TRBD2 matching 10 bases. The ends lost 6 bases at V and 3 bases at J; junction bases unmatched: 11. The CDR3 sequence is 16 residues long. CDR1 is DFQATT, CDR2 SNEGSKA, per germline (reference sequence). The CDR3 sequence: CSATSPIAGGYNEQFF. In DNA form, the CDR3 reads TGCAGTGCCACCTCTCCCATAGCGGGGGGCTACAATGAGCAGTTCTTC.

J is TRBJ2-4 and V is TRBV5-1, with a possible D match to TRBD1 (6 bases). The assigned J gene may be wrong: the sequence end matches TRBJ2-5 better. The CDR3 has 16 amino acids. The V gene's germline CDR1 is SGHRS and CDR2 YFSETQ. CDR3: CASSPRPGAVQETQYF. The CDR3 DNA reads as TGCGCCAGCAGCCCACGACCAGGGGCAGTCCAAGAGACCCAGTACTTC.

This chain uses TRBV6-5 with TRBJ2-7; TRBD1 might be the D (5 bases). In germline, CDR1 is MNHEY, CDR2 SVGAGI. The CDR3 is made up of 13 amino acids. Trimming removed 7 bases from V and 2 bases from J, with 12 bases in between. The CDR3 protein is CASKGQVTYEQYF. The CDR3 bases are TGTGCCAGCAAGGGGCAGGTAACCTACGAGCAGTACTTC.

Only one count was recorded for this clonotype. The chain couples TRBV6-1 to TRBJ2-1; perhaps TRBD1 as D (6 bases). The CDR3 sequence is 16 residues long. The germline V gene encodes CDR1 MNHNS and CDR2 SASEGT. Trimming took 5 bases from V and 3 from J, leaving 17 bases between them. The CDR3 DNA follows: TGTGCCAGCAGTCCACGGACAGTGAACATCTACAATGAGCAGTTCTTC. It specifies CASSPRTVNIYNEQFF.

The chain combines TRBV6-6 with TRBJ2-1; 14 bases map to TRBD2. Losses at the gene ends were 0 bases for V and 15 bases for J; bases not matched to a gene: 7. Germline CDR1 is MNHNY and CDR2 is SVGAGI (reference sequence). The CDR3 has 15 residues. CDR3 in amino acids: CASSYSWGTSGGAFF. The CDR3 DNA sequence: TGTGCCAGCAGTTACTCGTGGGGGACTAGCGGGGGAGCGTTCTTC.

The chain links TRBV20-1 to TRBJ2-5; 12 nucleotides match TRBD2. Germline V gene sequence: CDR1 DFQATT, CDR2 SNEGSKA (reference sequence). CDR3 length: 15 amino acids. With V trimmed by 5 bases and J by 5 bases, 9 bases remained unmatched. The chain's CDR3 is CSAAPPGTSGETQYF. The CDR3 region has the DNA TGCAGTGCTGCGCCCCCCGGGACTAGCGGGGAGACCCAGTACTTC.

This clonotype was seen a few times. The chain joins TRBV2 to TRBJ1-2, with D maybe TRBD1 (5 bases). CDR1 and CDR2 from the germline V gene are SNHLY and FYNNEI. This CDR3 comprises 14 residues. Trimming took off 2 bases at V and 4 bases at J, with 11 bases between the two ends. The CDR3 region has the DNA TGTGCCAGCAGTGAACAGGGTTATGGCTATGGCTACACCTTC. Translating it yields CASSEQGYGYGYTF. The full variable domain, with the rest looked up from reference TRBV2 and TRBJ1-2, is EPEVTQTPSHQVTQMGQEVILRCVPISNHLYFYWYRQILGQKVEFLVSFYNNEISEKSEIFDDQFSVERPDGSNFTLKIRSTKLEDSAMYFCASSEQGYGYGYTFGSGTRLTVV.

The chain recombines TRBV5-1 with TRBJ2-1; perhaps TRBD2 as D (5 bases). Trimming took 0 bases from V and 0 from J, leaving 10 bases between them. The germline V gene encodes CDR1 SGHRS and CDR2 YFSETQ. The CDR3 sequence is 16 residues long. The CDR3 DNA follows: TGCGCCAGCAGCTTGGCCCCGGGGAGCTCCTACAATGAGCAGTTCTTC. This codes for CASSLAPGSSYNEQFF.

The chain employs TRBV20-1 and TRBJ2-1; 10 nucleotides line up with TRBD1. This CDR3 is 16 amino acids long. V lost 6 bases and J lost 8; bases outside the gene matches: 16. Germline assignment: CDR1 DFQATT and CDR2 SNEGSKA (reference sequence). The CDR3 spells CSAHRDRGPNVHEQFF. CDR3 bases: TGCAGTGCGCACCGGGACAGGGGCCCCAATGTCCATGAGCAGTTCTTC.

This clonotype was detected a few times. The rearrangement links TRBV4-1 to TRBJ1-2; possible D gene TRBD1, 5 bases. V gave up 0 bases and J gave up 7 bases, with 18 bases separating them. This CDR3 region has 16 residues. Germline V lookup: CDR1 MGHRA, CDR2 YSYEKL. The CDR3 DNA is TGCGCCAGCAGCCAAGAGGGGGAATTACTTTTCAGTGGCTACACCTTC. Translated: CASSQEGELLFSGYTF.

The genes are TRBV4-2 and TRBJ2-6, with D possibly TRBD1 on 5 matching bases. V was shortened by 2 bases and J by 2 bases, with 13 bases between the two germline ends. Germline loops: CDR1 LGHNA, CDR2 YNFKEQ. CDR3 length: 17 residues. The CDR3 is CASSQTTASPGANVLTF. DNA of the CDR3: TGTGCCAGCAGCCAAACGACAGCCTCCCCTGGGGCCAACGTCCTGACTTTC.

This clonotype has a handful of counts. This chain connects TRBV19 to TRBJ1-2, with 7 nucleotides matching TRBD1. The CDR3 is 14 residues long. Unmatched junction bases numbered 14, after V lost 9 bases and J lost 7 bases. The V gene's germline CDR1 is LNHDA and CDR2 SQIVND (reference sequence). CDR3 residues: CASARDRDSSGYTF. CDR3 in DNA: TGTGCCAGCGCCCGAGACCGGGACAGTAGTGGCTACACCTTC.

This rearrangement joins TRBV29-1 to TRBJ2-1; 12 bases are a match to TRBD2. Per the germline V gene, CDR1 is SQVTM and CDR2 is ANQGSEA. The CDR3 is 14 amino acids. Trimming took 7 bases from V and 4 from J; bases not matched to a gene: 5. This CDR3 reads CSGSTSGGYNEQFF. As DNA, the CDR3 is TGCAGCGGGTCGACTAGCGGGGGATACAATGAGCAGTTCTTC.

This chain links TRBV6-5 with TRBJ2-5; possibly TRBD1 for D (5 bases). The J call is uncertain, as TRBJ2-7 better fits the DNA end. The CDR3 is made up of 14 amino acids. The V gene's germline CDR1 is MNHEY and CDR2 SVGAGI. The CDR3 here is CASRKGFGSYEQYF. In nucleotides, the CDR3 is TGTGCCAGCAGGAAGGGGTTCGGATCCTACGAGCAGTACTTC.

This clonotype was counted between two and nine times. CDR3 sequence: CAIRPQIGEQFF. CDR3 sequence (DNA): TGTGCCATCAGACCGCAAATCGGGGAGCAGTTCTTC. V and J are TRBV10-3 and TRBJ2-1; D not resolved. The ends were cut back, 6 bases at V and 10 bases at J, with 13 bases in the middle. The CDR3 totals 12 residues. Germline assignment: CDR1 ENHRY and CDR2 SYGVKD.

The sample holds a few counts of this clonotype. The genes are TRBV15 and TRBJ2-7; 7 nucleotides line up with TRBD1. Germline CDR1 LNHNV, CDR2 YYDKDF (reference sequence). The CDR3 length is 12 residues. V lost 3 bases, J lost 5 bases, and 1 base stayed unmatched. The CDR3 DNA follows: TGTGCCACCAGCAGGGACAGGCACGAGCAGTACTTC. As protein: CATSRDRHEQYF.